Listed below are T cell receptor beta chains from one sample, sequenced in a study of tumor-infiltrating lymphocytes in primary liver carcinoma. A single record per CDR3 protein comes from TCRdb applying MiXCR to the multiplex PCR reads. The top ten clones hold less than 30% of a sample with 40,000 to 60,000 distinct CDR3 sequences, about two thirds of them seen once. Sample: liver tumor tissue from sampling region 5. These receptors all come from a man aged 35 to 55 with primary liver carcinoma and hepatitis B virus infection. Both conserved end residues are part of each CDR3. Each record gives: D gene, J gene, V gene, clone size, CDR3 DNA, CDR3 protein. D genes are given only for firm matches. Expanded clones get a size class; other rows say once, few or many, or leave the size out.

TRBD2,TRBJ2-2,TRBV12-3/TRBV12-4,NA,TGTGCCGGCAGTTTGTTAGCGGGAGTAGTCACTGGGGAGCTGTTTTTT,CAGSLLAGVVTGELFF
NA,TRBJ1-4,TRBV29-1,NA,TGCAGCATCGAGAAGGACAGTAACGAAAAACTGTTTTTT,CSIEKDSNEKLFF
TRBD2,TRBJ2-6,TRBV11-2,NA,TGTGCCAGCAGCTTAGGCCATCCTTGGCGGGAGGGCCGCTCTGGGGCCAACGTCCCGGCTTTC,CASSLGHPWREGRSGANVPAF
NA,TRBJ2-7,TRBV6-1,once,TGTGCCGGCAGTATGCAGGGCTTCGAGTCGGGCGAGCAGTACTTC,CAGSMQGFESGEQYF
NA,TRBJ2-5,TRBV7-9,NA,TGTGCCAGCAATTTCAAAGAGACCCAGTACTTC,CASNFKETQYF
TRBD1,TRBJ1-5,TRBV5-5,NA,TGTGCCAGCAACTTGGCGGGACAGGGGCATCAGCCCCAACATTTT,CASNLAGQGHQPQHF
NA,TRBJ2-3,TRBV4-2,NA,TGTGCCAGTAGCCAAGATAGCTTCTCAGATACGCAGTATTTT,CASSQDSFSDTQYF
NA,TRBJ1-2,TRBV11-2,NA,TGTGCCAGCAGTGAGAGAGACATCACCTATGGCTACACCTTC,CASSERDITYGYTF
NA,TRBJ1-1,TRBV20-1,NA,TGTAGTGCTAGTTCCCCAGGGTCGAACACTGAAGCTTTCTTT,CSASSPGSNTEAFF
TRBD1,TRBJ2-2,TRBV9,NA,TGTGTCAGCAGCGTGGACCGGGACAGGGGGCTTAACGGGGAGCTGTTTTTT,CVSSVDRDRGLNGELFF